The 5 T cell receptor beta chains presented below share a single source sample, sequenced in a study of tumor and adjacent non-tumor tissue in lung cancer. RNA was extracted from bulk tissue without any cell sorting. More than 3 cm separated this lung sample from the edge of the tumor. TCRbeta libraries were built with three rounds of nested PCR, modified from ARM-PCR. TCRdb independently ran MiXCR on the multiplex PCR reads; one entry per CDR3 protein. The sample has approximately 110,000 distinct CDR3 sequences, 60% to 70% seen once. The material sequenced was distant non-tumor lung tissue. These receptors came from a man in his 60s with non-small cell lung cancer.

This clonotype was observed a few times. The CDR3 spells CSAPRTGQETQYF. CDR3 DNA sequence: TGCAGTGCTCCCCGGACCGGGCAAGAGACCCAGTACTTC. The chain links TRBV20-1 to TRBJ2-5; no reliable D call. The V end was cut by 5 bases, the J end by 2 bases, with 12 bases between. The length of the CDR3 is 13 residues. Germline CDR1 and CDR2: DFQATT and SNEGSKA (reference sequence).

This clonotype appeared a single time. The junction and the germline gene differ at one end; a read error may be behind it. J is TRBJ2-3 and V is TRBV5-1, with D unclear. Germline CDR1 SGHRS, CDR2 YFSETQ. This CDR3 is 16 amino acids long. The CDR3 DNA reads TGCGTCAGCAGCGTAAAATCATCTCCTAGCACAGATACGCAGTATTTT. This sequence encodes CVSSVKSSPSTDTQYF.

This clonotype was counted at least ten times. The CDR3 region has the DNA TGTGCCAGCAGTCCCGAACACCGGAGCGGGCAGTACTTC. It specifies CASSPEHRSGQYF. This chain uses TRBV12-3 or TRBV12-4 with TRBJ2-7, with D possibly TRBD2 on 5 matching bases. Trimming removed 5 bases at V and 9 bases at J, with 17 bases between. This CDR3 comprises 13 residues.

With respect to this clonotype: This may stem from a read error, because a much larger clone lies one nucleotide away. The rearrangement uses TRBV20-1 and TRBJ1-2, with D uncertain. The CDR3 totals 12 residues. Germline CDR1 is DFQATT and CDR2 is SNEGSKA (reference sequence). The germline V and J ends were trimmed by 2 bases and 4 bases, with 8 bases remaining between them. CDR3 nucleotide sequence: TGCAGTGCTAGATGGGTGGGCTATGGCTACACCTTC. As protein: CSARWVGYGYTF.

This chain joins TRBV28 and TRBJ2-5, with a possible D match to TRBD2 (5 bases). Germline V lookup: CDR1 MDHEN, CDR2 SYDVKM. V was trimmed by 6 bases and J by 1 base, leaving 21 bases between them. The CDR3 has 17 residues. CDR3 bases: TGTGCCAGCAGCTCCCTTACTAGAGTCGGACGCCAAGAGACCCAGTACTTC. Its protein product is CASSSLTRVGRQETQYF.